The next 10 T cell receptor beta chains were all read from a single sample in a study of OX40 agonist ivuxolimab in advanced cancers. Sequenced by immunoSEQ multiplex PCR; TCRdb stores in-frame clones only, minus some. The sample lists about 77,000 clones, 83% occurring once. Specimen: CD4+ or CD8+ T cells sorted from blood, collected in a trial of the OX40 agonist ivuxolimab. Every receptor here comes from an adult with an advanced solid tumor such as melanoma, head and neck, liver or kidney cancer.

This clone showed up many times. Other nucleotide sequences from this sample produce the same CDR3. V usage is TRBV28 and J usage is TRBJ1-2, with D perhaps matching TRBD1 (5 bases). CDR1 and CDR2 (germline): MDHEN, SYDVKM. Between the trimmed V and J ends, which lost 5 bases and 7 bases, there was a span of 11 bases. The CDR3 consists of 12 residues. In nucleotides, the CDR3 is TGTGCCAGCAGTCTCTCTGGGGGTGGCTACACCTTC. It translates to CASSLSGGGYTF.

This chain connects TRBV11-2 to TRBJ2-1; 8 bases are a match to TRBD2. J was trimmed by 5 bases and V by 5 bases; bases with no gene match: 8. The CDR3 spans 15 residues. From germline, CDR1 is SGHAT and CDR2 FQNNGV. CDR3 sequence reads: CASSPGGFSHNEQFF. CDR3 DNA: TGTGCCAGCAGCCCGGGGGGGTTCTCTCACAATGAGCAGTTCTTC.

The V call is TRBV11-3, the J call TRBJ2-7; D not resolved. Trimming took 0 bases from V and 6 from J, leaving 21 bases between them. The CDR3 runs 17 residues. Germline CDR1 SGHNT, CDR2 YENEEA. In nucleotides, the CDR3 is TGTGCCAGCAGCTTAGAACCCCTCCAATGGATACTGGGCGAGCAGTACTTC. It specifies CASSLEPLQWILGEQYF.

The table lists this clone with a few counts. The chain combines TRBV6-5 with TRBJ1-3, with unresolved D. The CDR3 extends over 16 amino acids. V shed 0 bases and J shed 4 bases, with 13 bases lying between them. The V gene's germline CDR1 is MNHEY and CDR2 SVGAGI. The CDR3 region has the DNA TGTGCCAGCAGTTACTCATTCCGGTTAACGGGAAACACCATATATTTT. Its translation is CASSYSFRLTGNTIYF.

This clone was detected only once. The chain carries TRBV7-9 and TRBJ2-7; the D gene is possibly TRBD2 (6 bases). The CDR3 contains 15 residues. The V and J ends lost 1 base and 0 bases respectively, with 10 bases between them. CDR1 and CDR2 (germline): SEHNR, FQNEAQ (reference sequence). CDR3 sequence reads: CASSLGLAFSYEQYF. The CDR3 region has the DNA TGTGCCAGCAGCTTAGGGCTAGCGTTCTCCTACGAGCAGTACTTC.

The chain is built from TRBV5-4 and TRBJ2-5; 8 bases agree with TRBD2. The CDR3 sequence is 15 residues long. Losses at the gene ends were 4 bases for V and 4 bases for J; bases not matched to a gene: 9. Germline CDR1 reads SGHNT; CDR2 reads YYREEE (reference sequence). CDR3 sequence (DNA): TGTGCCAGCAGCCCGGGGTTTGCGGGGGGAGAGACCCAGTACTTC. The encoded protein is CASSPGFAGGETQYF. The full variable domain, its missing parts supplied by reference TRBV5-4 and TRBJ2-5, is ETGVTQSPTHLIKTRGQQVTLRCSSQSGHNTVSWYQQALGQGPQFIFQYYREEENGRGNFPPRFSGLQFPNYSSELNVNALELDDSALYLCASSPGFAGGETQYFGPGTRLLVL.

The genes are TRBV11-2 and TRBJ2-2; 7 bases align to TRBD1. The V segment lost 4 bases and the J segment 0 bases; nucleotides outside the gene matches: 5. Germline V gene sequence: CDR1 SGHAT, CDR2 FQNNGV. The CDR3 has 16 residues. The CDR3 DNA sequence: TGTGCCAGCAGCTACAGGGGTCATCCGAACACCGGGGAGCTGTTTTTT. Translation: CASSYRGHPNTGELFF.

The chain carries TRBV11-2 and TRBJ2-7; tentatively, D is TRBD1 (6 bases). V lost 1 base, J lost 0 bases, and 19 bases lay in between. The length of the CDR3 is 18 residues. Germline V lookup: CDR1 SGHAT, CDR2 FQNNGV. CDR3 DNA: TGTGCCAGCAGCTTAGCTCCACCCAGGGGATCAACCTCCTACGAGCAGTACTTC. Protein sequence: CASSLAPPRGSTSYEQYF.

The rearrangement links TRBV30 to TRBJ2-1; no clear D. This CDR3 has 13 residues. Germline-derived CDR1 and CDR2 are GTSNPN and SVGIG (reference sequence). V dropped 0 bases and J dropped 8 bases, with 11 bases sitting between them. This CDR3 reads CAWSVRPRYEQFF. CDR3 in DNA: TGTGCCTGGAGTGTAAGGCCCCGATATGAGCAGTTCTTC.

This clone turned up a few times. This sequence joins TRBV5-4 and TRBJ2-1; D uncertain. The CDR3 covers 12 residues. Germline lookup yields CDR1 SGHNT and CDR2 YYREEE (reference sequence). V lost 3 bases, J lost 6 bases, and 7 bases lay in between. CDR3 protein: CASSSPSNEQFF. The CDR3 region has the DNA TGTGCCAGCAGCTCTCCTAGCAATGAGCAGTTCTTC.